The present TCR beta chain was sequenced within a study of regulatory dendritic cells for organ transplantation (dated 2017 in TCRdb). Background for the entire study: Regulatory dendritic cells were generated from monocytes cultured with vitamin D3 on days 0 and 4 and IL-10 on day 4. To evaluate the response of the DCs to a potent maturation-inducing agent, LPS was added to DC cultures on day 6. Sorted naive and memory CD4+ and CD8+ T cells had their TCRbeta repertoires sequenced both before and after allostimulation with either regulatory or mature dendritic cells.

The CDR3 measures 16 amino acids from cysteine to phenylalanine. The retained sequence is limited to the CDR3, 48 bases, with the frame set at the first base. V is reduced by 1 base and J by 0 bases, leaving a spacing of 11 bases between them. CDR1 and CDR2, looked up from the germline V gene (reference sequence), are SGHAT and FQDESV. TCRbeta CDR3 regions were amplified by multiplexed two-step PCR using Vbeta-specific forward primers and Jbeta-specific reverse primers. TCRbeta libraries were sequenced on an Illumina instrument through the immunoSEQ service. In the original analysis: V, D and J genes were assigned using IMGT annotation, and counts were corrected for multiplex PCR bias using synthetic CDR3 analogues. Repertoire clonality was computed in the immunoSEQ Analyzer as one minus normalized Shannon entropy. Whether a clone counted as expanded was decided by Fisher's exact test with Benjamini-Hochberg false discovery rate control and a two-tailed cutoff of P<0.01. The table was pulled from immuneACCESS by TCRdb, which kept in-frame rearrangements only. Such tables lose some clones; where checked, under half of the loss comes from unresolved V genes, and the rest has no known cause. Clone size and the V and J calls come from that table; the DNA yielded D and trimming. The sample contains approximately 12,000 clones, 74% of them found a single time. Over 0.55% of the sample belongs to the ten largest clones.

Sorted T cell subsets were CFSE-labeled and co-cultured for under 6 days with allogeneic regulatory or mature dendritic cells at a 1:10 DC:T ratio. FACS was used to sort naive T cells as CD45RA+ cells and memory T cells as CD45RO+ CD4+ or CD8+ cells. The T cells used for TCR sequencing were obtained from two healthy control subjects. The Qiagen DNeasy Blood & Tissue Kit was used to extract genomic DNA. As regards this clone: No cognate antigen has been identified for it. It has no much larger one-base neighbor in the sample; base qualities were not kept.

Broader findings and caveats from the paper: Naive CD4+ and CD8+ T cells showed highly diverse repertoires, whereas memory cells were less diverse and memory CD8+ cells were the most oligoclonal. Among the resting subsets, the most alloreactive TCR clonotypes were found in memory CD8+ T cells. The authors pointed out considerable heterogeneity between individuals in the alloreactive memory CD8+ T cell pool, and only two subjects were sequenced. Expansion of memory CD8+ clones was induced by allostimulation in both subjects, but more limited expansion appeared to be induced by regulatory dendritic cells than by mature dendritic cells.

Sequenced: naive CD4+ T cells from blood cultured with regulatory dendritic cells. The cell subset or site tag for this specimen amounts to: CD45RA+ naive T cells. This TCR derives from a human donor in good health. This receptor chain uses TRBV11-1 and TRBJ2-3, with TRBD1 perhaps the D gene, on 6 matching bases. The DNA is TGTGCCAGCAGCTTAGTTGGGGGCTGGAGCACAGATACGCAGTATTTT. Its protein product is CASSLVGGWSTDTQYF.